The T cell receptor beta chain under discussion was sequenced for a study of CD8 T cells in ankylosing spondylitis. In germline, CDR1 is LGHNA, CDR2 YSLEER. Trimming pared 0 bases from V and 15 bases from J, leaving 15 bases between. The CDR3 is 13 amino acids. In this sample, this clonotype turned up many times. Its antigen is still unknown. Regarding the study as a whole: Made up of eight highly homologous variants, a TCR beta motif appeared characteristic of ankylosing spondylitis blood. In synovial fluid and blood from reactive arthritis, some motif variants were previously reported.

In making TCR beta libraries, quantitative 5'-RACE with molecular barcodes was used. TCRdb re-called the 5' RACE reads through MiXCR, storing one row per CDR3 protein. The sample consists of fewer than 550,000 distinct CDR3 sequences, approximately 5% of them appearing once. The sequence came from a male donor with ankylosing spondylitis. The gene calls are TRBV4-3 and TRBJ2-1; D remains unclear. Sequenced sample: blood, either unsorted or a sorted T cell fraction (not recorded which). The DNA for the CDR3 is TGCGCCAGCAGCCAAGATCTCAGCCGTGGTCTGTTCTTC. The encoded protein is CASSQDLSRGLFF.